This T cell receptor beta chain was recorded in a study of human versus mouse CDR3 diversity and MHC coevolution. The wider study: Valid reads per sample ranged from roughly 0.6 x 10^7 to 1.6 x 10^7. Findings and limits, study-wide: Among all groups, most of the three human donors showed least clonal inequality. Roughly 1.5 million TCR beta clonotypes were estimated for humans, the largest repertoire.

The junction had 4 bases not matched to a gene; V was cut back by 3 bases and J by 1 base. Germline V gene sequence: CDR1 SGHRS, CDR2 YFSETQ. This CDR3 region has 15 residues. Only in-frame clones appear in the TCRdb table, and some are missing; sequencing was by immunoSEQ multiplex PCR. Among about 83,000 clones listed, 92% were seen once. Comments on this clone: Its cognate antigen is unknown.

Source material: naive CD4+ T cells from blood. Indicated subset: CD45RO-negative CD62L-positive naive CD4 T cells. The chain has TRBV5-1 and TRBJ2-3, with 8 bases matching TRBD2. The TCR originated in a person between 25 and 70 years old in good health. As DNA, the CDR3 is TGCGCCAGCAGCTCGGGACTAGGAGGCACAGATACGCAGTATTTT. It is translated as CASSSGLGGTDTQYF. Variable domain in full (rest from reference TRBV5-1 and TRBJ2-3): KAGVTQTPRYLIKTRGQQVTLSCSPISGHRSVSWYQQTPGQGLQFLFEYFSETQRNKGNFPGRFSGRQFSNSRSEMNVSTLELGDSALYLCASSSGLGGTDTQYFGPGTRLTVL.